The 3 T cell receptor beta chains below were found in one sample sequenced in a study of cytomegalovirus exposure and HLA in healthy donors. Measured with immunoSEQ multiplex PCR; TCRdb has only the in-frame clones, and not every one. The profile covers fewer than 150,000 clones, with about nine tenths appearing a single time and approximately 4.5% taken by the ten largest. Sequencing was performed on PBMCs. Receptor source: a man aged 18 to 35 in good health and CMV-seropositive.

The chain couples TRBV5-1 to TRBJ2-7; TRBD1 is a possible D gene (6 bases). This CDR3 is 12 amino acids long. The V gene lost 4 bases and the J gene lost 3 bases, with 8 bases spanning the gap. The V gene's germline CDR1 is SGHRS and CDR2 YFSETQ. The CDR3 reads CASSLQGYEQYF. The CDR3 nucleotides are TGCGCCAGCAGCCTACAGGGCTACGAGCAGTACTTC. Drawing the rest from reference TRBV5-1 and TRBJ2-7, the complete variable domain is KAGVTQTPRYLIKTRGQQVTLSCSPISGHRSVSWYQQTPGQGLQFLFEYFSETQRNKGNFPGRFSGRQFSNSRSEMNVSTLELGDSALYLCASSLQGYEQYFGPGTRLTVT.

The chain employs TRBV7-6 and TRBJ1-1; 8 nucleotides line up with TRBD1. The length of the CDR3 is 15 residues. Germline loops: CDR1 SGHVS, CDR2 FNYEAQ. V was pared by 1 base and J by 4 bases, with 5 bases of the junction left unmatched. The CDR3 DNA reads TGTGCCAGCAGCTTAGATGGACAGGGCGGCACTGAAGCTTTCTTT. Translating gives CASSLDGQGGTEAFF. The variable domain in full, completed from reference TRBV7-6 and TRBJ1-1, reads GAGVSQSPRYKVTKRGQDVALRCDPISGHVSLYWYRQALGQGPEFLTYFNYEAQQDKSGLPNDRFSAERPEGSISTLTIQRTEQRDSAMYRCASSLDGQGGTEAFFGQGTRLTVV.

This clone was picked up one time. This chain links TRBV29-1 with TRBJ2-1, with 8 bases identical to TRBD2. Germline CDR1 reads SQVTM; CDR2 reads ANQGSEA. This CDR3 spans 13 amino acids. The CDR3 DNA reads TGCAGGGTAGCGGGAAACTCCTACAATGAGCAGTTCTTC. This encodes CRVAGNSYNEQFF.